Each of the 13 T cell receptor beta chains below was sequenced from the same sample in a study of blood T cell repertoires in COVID-19. Sequencing was performed with immunoSEQ multiplex PCR; in TCRdb, only in-frame clones are kept and a portion is missing. The sample consists of more than 75,000 clones, around 90% of them appearing once. The sample taken for sequencing was peripheral blood. The receptors derive from a man in his fifties with COVID-19, enrolled during active disease.

The V gene is TRBV30, the J gene TRBJ2-1, with D possibly TRBD1 on 5 matching bases. The CDR3 spans 13 residues. Per the germline V gene, CDR1 is GTSNPN and CDR2 is SVGIG (reference sequence). Trimming took 0 bases from V and 10 from J, leaving 13 bases between them. DNA of the CDR3: TGTGCCTGGAGTGTGAAGGGGCCGAGGGAGCAGTTCTTC. Translating gives CAWSVKGPREQFF.

The V gene is TRBV7-3, the J gene TRBJ1-2; 10 bases map to TRBD1. Germline V gene data show CDR1 as SGHTA and CDR2 as FQGTGA. The length of the CDR3 is 15 residues. V lost 5 bases, J lost 3 bases, and 6 bases stayed unmatched. CDR3 region: CASSLTGGIDYGYTF. CDR3 nucleotide sequence: TGTGCCAGCAGCCTGACAGGGGGCATAGACTATGGCTACACCTTC.

V gene TRBV20-1 combines with J gene TRBJ1-6, with no clear D. The V end was cut by 2 bases, the J end by 10 bases, with 6 bases between. Germline V gives CDR1 DFQATT, CDR2 SNEGSKA (reference sequence). The CDR3 loop spans 11 amino acids. For the CDR3, the DNA is TGCAGTGCTAGATTGGAGTCACCCCTCCACTTT. Its translation: CSARLESPLHF.

The chain recombines TRBV5-6 with TRBJ2-3; possibly TRBD1 for D (6 bases). V was clipped by 0 bases and J by 2 bases, with 7 bases between them. Looked up from germline, CDR1 is SGHDT and CDR2 is YYEEEE. This CDR3 region has 14 residues. CDR3: CASSLGGHTDTQYF. DNA for the CDR3: TGTGCCAGCAGCTTGGGGGGGCACACAGATACGCAGTATTTT. The complete variable domain, with remaining parts taken from reference TRBV5-6 and TRBJ2-3, reads DAGVTQSPTHLIKTRGQQVTLRCSPKSGHDTVSWYQQALGQGPQFIFQYYEEEERQRGNFPDRFSGHQFPNYSSELNVNALLLGDSALYLCASSLGGHTDTQYFGPGTRLTVL.

The rearrangement uses TRBV11-2 and TRBJ1-2, with D hard to call. CDR1 and CDR2 from the germline V gene are SGHAT and FQNNGV. There are 13 residues in the CDR3. V was cut by 0 bases and J by 3 bases, with 5 bases left in between. The CDR3 protein is CASSLDPYYGYTF. The CDR3 region has the DNA TGTGCCAGCAGCTTAGATCCCTACTATGGCTACACCTTC.

The chain combines TRBV2 with TRBJ1-6; the D gene is possibly TRBD1 (5 bases). This CDR3 comprises 14 residues. V was pared by 7 bases and J by 8 bases, with 15 bases between. Germline CDR1 is SNHLY and CDR2 is FYNNEI. The CDR3 bases are TGTGCCAGCACCCTCCGGGACTCCTATTCACCCCTCCACTTT. Translation: CASTLRDSYSPLHF.

CDR3 nucleotides: TGTGCCAGTAGTGCCGGGACAGGGAATACCGGGGAGCTGTTTTTT. Translating it yields CASSAGTGNTGELFF. The rearrangement links TRBV19 to TRBJ2-2; 9 positions match TRBD1. CDR3 size: 15 residues. CDR1 and CDR2 from the germline V gene are LNHDA and SQIVND (reference sequence). V was clipped by 5 bases and J by 5 bases; unmatched bases: 6.

The chain joins TRBV5-1 to TRBJ2-1, with 7 bases fitting TRBD2. V lost 0 bases to trimming and J lost 2 bases; unmatched junction nucleotides: 2. Germline V CDR1 and CDR2: SGHRS, YFSETQ. The CDR3 is 15 residues long. The CDR3 loop is CASSLASGAYNEQFF. The CDR3 bases are TGCGCCAGCAGCTTGGCTAGCGGAGCCTACAATGAGCAGTTCTTC. Filled out from reference TRBV5-1 and TRBJ2-1, the complete variable domain reads KAGVTQTPRYLIKTRGQQVTLSCSPISGHRSVSWYQQTPGQGLQFLFEYFSETQRNKGNFPGRFSGRQFSNSRSEMNVSTLELGDSALYLCASSLASGAYNEQFFGPGTRLTVL.

The CDR3 coding sequence is TGTGCCAGCAGCCCCATGTCTAGCGGGGGGGCTGAGACCCAGTACTTC. It codes for CASSPMSSGGAETQYF. V gene TRBV14 combines with J gene TRBJ2-5; 12 nucleotides align to TRBD2. The CDR3 loop spans 16 amino acids. V was clipped by 4 bases and J by 5 bases; unmatched bases: 8. The germline CDR1 and CDR2 sequences are SGHDN and FVKESK.

The V call is TRBV18, the J call TRBJ1-2; weak D call: TRBD1 (6 bases). CDR3 length equals 15 residues. Germline V CDR1 and CDR2: KGHSH, LQKENI. Trimming left V 1 base short and J 7 bases short, with 16 bases between. The CDR3 DNA sequence: TGTGCCAGCTCACCACAACCGCTCAGGGGCGGTGGCTACACCTTC. Residues: CASSPQPLRGGGYTF.

The rearrangement uses TRBV6-6 and TRBJ1-6; D gene unclear. Trimming took off 6 bases at V and 9 bases at J, with 15 bases between the two ends. The CDR3 loop spans 14 amino acids. CDR1 is MNHNY and CDR2 is SVGAGI in the germline V gene (reference sequence). The CDR3 DNA sequence: TGTGCCAGCAGCTCCGAACAGAGGGTTTCACCCCTCCACTTT. Its protein product is CASSSEQRVSPLHF.

The chain couples TRBV30 to TRBJ1-1, with D possibly matching TRBD1 (5 bases). Trimming removed 8 bases at V and 7 bases at J, with 11 bases between. Germline assignment: CDR1 GTSNPN and CDR2 SVGIG (reference sequence). The CDR3 extends over 10 amino acids. The CDR3 sequence is CALQALEAFF. CDR3 nucleotides: TGTGCCCTACAGGCCCTTGAAGCTTTCTTT.

The chain has TRBV9 and TRBJ1-5; D possibly corresponds to TRBD1 (5 bases). This CDR3 has 15 residues. The germline V and J ends were trimmed by 0 bases and 6 bases, with 13 bases remaining between them. Germline V gene data show CDR1 as SGDLS and CDR2 as YYNGEE. CDR3 sequence (DNA): TGTGCCAGCAGCGTAGATACAGGCTACGGTCAGCCCCAGCATTTT. Translated: CASSVDTGYGQPQHF.